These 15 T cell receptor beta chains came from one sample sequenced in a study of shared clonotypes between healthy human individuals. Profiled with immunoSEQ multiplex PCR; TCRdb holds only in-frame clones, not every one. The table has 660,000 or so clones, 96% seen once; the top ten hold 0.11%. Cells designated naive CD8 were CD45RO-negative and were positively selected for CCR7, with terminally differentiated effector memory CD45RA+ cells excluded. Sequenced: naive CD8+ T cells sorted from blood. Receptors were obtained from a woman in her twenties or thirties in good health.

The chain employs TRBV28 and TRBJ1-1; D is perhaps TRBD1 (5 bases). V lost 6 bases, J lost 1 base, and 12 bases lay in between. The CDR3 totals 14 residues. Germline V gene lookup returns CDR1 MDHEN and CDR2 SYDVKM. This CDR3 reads CASSRMGENTEAFF. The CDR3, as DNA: TGTGCCAGCAGCAGGATGGGGGAGAACACTGAAGCTTTCTTT.

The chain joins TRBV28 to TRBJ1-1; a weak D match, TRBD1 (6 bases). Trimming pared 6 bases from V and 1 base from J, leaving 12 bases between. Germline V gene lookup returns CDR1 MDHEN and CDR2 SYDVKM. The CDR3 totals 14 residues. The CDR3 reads CASRPWTANTEAFF. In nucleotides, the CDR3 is TGTGCCAGCAGACCTTGGACAGCGAACACTGAAGCTTTCTTT.

CDR3 loop: CASSVGPHYGYTF. As DNA, the CDR3 is TGTGCCAGCAGTGTAGGACCACACTATGGCTACACCTTC. J is TRBJ1-2 and V is TRBV2, with D hard to call. Deletions cut 4 bases from V and 3 bases from J, with 9 bases between. CDR1 SNHLY and CDR2 FYNNEI come from the germline V gene. The CDR3 totals 13 residues.

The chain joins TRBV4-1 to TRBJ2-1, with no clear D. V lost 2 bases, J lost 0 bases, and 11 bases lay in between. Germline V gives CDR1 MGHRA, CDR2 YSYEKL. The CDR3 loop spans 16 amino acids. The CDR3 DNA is TGCGCCAGCAGCCAACCAGACTTGAGCTCCTACAATGAGCAGTTCTTC. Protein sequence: CASSQPDLSSYNEQFF.

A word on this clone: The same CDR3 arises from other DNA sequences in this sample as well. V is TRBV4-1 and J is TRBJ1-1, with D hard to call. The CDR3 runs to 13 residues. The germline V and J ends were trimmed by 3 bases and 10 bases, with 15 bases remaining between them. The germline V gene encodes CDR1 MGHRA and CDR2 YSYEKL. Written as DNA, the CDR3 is TGCGCCAGCAGCCATCCCTTAGCCCTGCCAGCTTTCTTT. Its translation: CASSHPLALPAFF.

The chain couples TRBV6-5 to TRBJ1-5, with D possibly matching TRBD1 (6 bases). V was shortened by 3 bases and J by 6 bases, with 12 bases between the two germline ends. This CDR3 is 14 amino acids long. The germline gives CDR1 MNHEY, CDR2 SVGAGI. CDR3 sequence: CASSYGQGTQPQHF. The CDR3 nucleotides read TGTGCCAGCAGTTATGGCCAGGGGACTCAGCCCCAGCATTTT.

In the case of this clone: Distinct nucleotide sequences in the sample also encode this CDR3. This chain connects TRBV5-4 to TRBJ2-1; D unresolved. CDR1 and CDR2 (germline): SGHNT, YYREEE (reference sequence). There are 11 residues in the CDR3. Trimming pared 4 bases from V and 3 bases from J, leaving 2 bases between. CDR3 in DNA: TGTGCCAGCAGCCTCTACAATGAGCAGTTCTTC. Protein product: CASSLYNEQFF.

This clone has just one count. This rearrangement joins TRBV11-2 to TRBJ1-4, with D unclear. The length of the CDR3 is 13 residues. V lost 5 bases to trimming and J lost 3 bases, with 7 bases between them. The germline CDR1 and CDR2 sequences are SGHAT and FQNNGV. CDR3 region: CASSPGPNEKLFF. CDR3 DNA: TGTGCCAGCAGCCCGGGCCCTAATGAAAAACTGTTTTTT.

The CDR3 sequence is CASSFHGSLADTQYF. In DNA form, the CDR3 reads TGTGCCAGCAGCTTCCACGGGAGTTTAGCAGATACGCAGTATTTT. The chain has TRBV9 and TRBJ2-3, with D possibly being TRBD2 (6 bases). This CDR3 is 15 amino acids long. CDR1 and CDR2 from the germline V gene are SGDLS and YYNGEE. The ends were cut back, 4 bases at V and 4 bases at J, with 16 bases in the middle.

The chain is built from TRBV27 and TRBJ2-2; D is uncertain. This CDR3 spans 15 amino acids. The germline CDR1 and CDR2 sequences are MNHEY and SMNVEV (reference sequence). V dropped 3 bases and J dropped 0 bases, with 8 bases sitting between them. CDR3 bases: TGTGCCAGCAGTTTGACGCTGGCGAACACCGGGGAGCTGTTTTTT. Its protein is CASSLTLANTGELFF.

The CDR3 protein is CASRDGQGASYEQYF. The CDR3, as DNA: TGTGCCAGCAGAGATGGACAGGGGGCCTCCTACGAGCAGTACTTC. The chain uses TRBV5-4 and TRBJ2-7; 11 bases agree with TRBD1. Losses at the gene ends were 5 bases for V and 0 bases for J; bases not matched to a gene: 4. Germline assignment: CDR1 SGHNT and CDR2 YYREEE (reference sequence). CDR3 length: 15 residues. Full variable domain (rest looked up from reference TRBV5-4 and TRBJ2-7): ETGVTQSPTHLIKTRGQQVTLRCSSQSGHNTVSWYQQALGQGPQFIFQYYREEENGRGNFPPRFSGLQFPNYSSELNVNALELDDSALYLCASRDGQGASYEQYFGPGTRLTVT.

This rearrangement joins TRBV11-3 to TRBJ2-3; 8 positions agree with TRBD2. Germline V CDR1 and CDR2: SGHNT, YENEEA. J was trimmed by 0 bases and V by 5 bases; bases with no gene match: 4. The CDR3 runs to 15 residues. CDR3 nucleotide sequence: TGTGCCAGCAGCCCTCAGCGGGGGAGCACAGATACGCAGTATTTT. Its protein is CASSPQRGSTDTQYF.

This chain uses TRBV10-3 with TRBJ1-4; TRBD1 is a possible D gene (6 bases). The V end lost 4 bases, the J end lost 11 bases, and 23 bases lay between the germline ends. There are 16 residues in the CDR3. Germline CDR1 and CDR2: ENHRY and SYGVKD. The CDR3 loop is CAISGTAGASGFKLFF. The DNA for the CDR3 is TGTGCCATCAGTGGGACGGCAGGGGCCTCAGGGTTCAAACTGTTTTTT.

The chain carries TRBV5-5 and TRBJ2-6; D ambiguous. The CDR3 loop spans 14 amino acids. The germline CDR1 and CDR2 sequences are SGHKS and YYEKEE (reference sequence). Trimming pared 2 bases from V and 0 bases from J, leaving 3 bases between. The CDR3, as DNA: TGTGCCAGCAGCTTTTACTCTGGGGCCAACGTCCTGACTTTC. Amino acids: CASSFYSGANVLTF. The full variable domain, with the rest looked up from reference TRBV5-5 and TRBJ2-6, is DAGVTQSPTHLIKTRGQQVTLRCSPISGHKSVSWYQQVLGQGPQFIFQYYEKEERGRGNFPDRFSARQFPNYSSELNVNALLLGDSALYLCASSFYSGANVLTFGAGSRLTVL.

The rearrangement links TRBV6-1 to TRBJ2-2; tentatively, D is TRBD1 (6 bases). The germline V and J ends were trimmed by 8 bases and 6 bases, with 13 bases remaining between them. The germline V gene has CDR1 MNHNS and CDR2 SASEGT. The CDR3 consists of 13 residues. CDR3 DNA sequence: TGTGCCAGCCAACACAGGGAGCCCGGGGAGCTGTTTTTT. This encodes CASQHREPGELFF.